This record concerns one TCR beta chain sequence. Its antigen is undetermined. The repertoire was sequenced with immunoSEQ multiplex PCR; TCRdb's copy has only in-frame clones and lacks some. There are 84,000 or so clones in the sample; approximately 89% occur only once, and about 16% lies in the top ten. The record originates from a study of T cell responses to AZD1222 COVID-19 vaccine. Study as a whole: Timing groups of about 4 and about 12 weeks for second doses were pooled.

The germline V and J ends were trimmed by 4 bases and 1 base, with 11 bases remaining between them. This CDR3 contains 15 residues. Germline CDR1 and CDR2: MNHEY and SVGAGI. Study-wide results and limits: Spike-specific TCRs gained breadth and depth after people received two AZD1222 doses. Nearly half of spike-specific TCRs reportedly target unmutated variant regions.

The receptor's source is an adult in good health. This rearrangement joins TRBV6-5 to TRBJ1-5; no clear D gene. The sample in question was peripheral blood, obtained on day 0 of AZD1222 vaccination. The CDR3 nucleotides are TGTGCCAGCAGTTCCGGGTTTTCGAGCAATCAGCCCCAGCATTTT. Its translation is CASSSGFSSNQPQHF.